Described below is a single T cell receptor (beta chain) sequence and its context. This entry belongs to a study of blood T cell repertoires in COVID-19. Germline lookup yields CDR1 LNHDA and CDR2 SQIVND (reference sequence). This CDR3 spans 18 amino acids. Trimming cost V 5 bases and J 4 bases; bases outside gene matches: 16. In the study's own analysis: By means of reference gene primer amplification, nucleated cell counts were estimated. Clones were sequenced by immunoSEQ multiplex PCR, and TCRdb holds only the in-frame ones, with some missing. V and J calls plus clone size are reproduced from that table; the DNA served to infer D and trimming. Among around 230,000 clones listed, around 84% were seen once.

This sequence was found in a man in his forties or fifties who had recovered from COVID-19. The V and J genes are TRBV19 and TRBJ1-2; 10 nucleotides line up with TRBD1. The specimen sequenced was peripheral blood. CDR3 bases: TGTGCCAGTAGTCCCCTAGGGACGGGACAGGGGCTCTCCTATGGCTACACCTTC. It encodes CASSPLGTGQGLSYGYTF.